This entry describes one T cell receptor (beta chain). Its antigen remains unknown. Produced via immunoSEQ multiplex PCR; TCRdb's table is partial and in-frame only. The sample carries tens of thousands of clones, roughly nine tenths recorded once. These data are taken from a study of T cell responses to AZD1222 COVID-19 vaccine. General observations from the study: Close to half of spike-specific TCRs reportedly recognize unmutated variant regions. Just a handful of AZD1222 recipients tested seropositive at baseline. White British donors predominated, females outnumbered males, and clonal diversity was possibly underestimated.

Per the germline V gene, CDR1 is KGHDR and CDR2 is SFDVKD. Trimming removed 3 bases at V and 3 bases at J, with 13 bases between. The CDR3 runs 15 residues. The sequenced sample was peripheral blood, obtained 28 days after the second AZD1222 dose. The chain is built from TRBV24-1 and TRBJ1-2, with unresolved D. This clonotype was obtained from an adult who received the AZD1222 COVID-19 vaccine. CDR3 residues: CATSDPFQGDYGYTF. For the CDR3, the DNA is TGTGCCACCAGTGATCCCTTCCAAGGAGACTATGGCTACACCTTC.